This entry describes one TCR beta chain. Antigen unknown. These data come from a study of OX40 agonist ivuxolimab in advanced cancers. Study-level results: Both blood CD4+ and CD8+ T cells showed clonal growth by week 6 at 0.1 to 3.0 mg/kg.

V lost 5 bases to trimming and J lost 5 bases, with 13 bases between them. The CDR3 runs to 14 residues. Germline CDR1 SGHTA, CDR2 FQGNSA. Sequencing used immunoSEQ multiplex PCR; TCRdb keeps in-frame clones, though not all of them. Here the sample spans 90,000 to 95,000 clones, around four fifths being singletons. The gene calls are TRBV7-2 and TRBJ2-1, with a weak D call TRBD2 (5 bases). The sequence derives from an adult with an advanced solid tumor such as melanoma, head and neck, liver or kidney cancer. The material sequenced was CD4+ or CD8+ T cells sorted from blood, taken in a trial of the OX40 agonist ivuxolimab. CDR3 sequence reads: CASSAYGMHNEQFF. DNA of the CDR3: TGTGCCAGCAGCGCCTACGGGATGCACAATGAGCAGTTCTTC.